The 28 T cell receptor beta chains reported below all come from one sample, sequenced in a study of cytomegalovirus exposure and HLA in healthy donors. Primers for the PCR totalled 60 Vbeta and 13 Jbeta. Produced via immunoSEQ multiplex PCR; TCRdb's table is partial and in-frame only. The repertoire holds approximately 220,000 clones, with 60% to 80% as singletons. Sequenced input: PBMCs. The source of these receptors is a man between 18 and 35 years old in good health and CMV-seronegative.

The chain joins TRBV19 to TRBJ1-5; weak D call: TRBD1 (5 bases). The germline V and J ends were trimmed by 5 bases and 6 bases, with 14 bases remaining between them. CDR3 length: 14 amino acids. Germline V gene sequence: CDR1 LNHDA, CDR2 SQIVND (reference sequence). The CDR3 sequence: CASSGDWGTQPQHF. CDR3 nucleotide sequence: TGTGCCAGTAGTGGGGACTGGGGGACTCAGCCCCAGCATTTT.

This rearrangement joins TRBV11-2 to TRBJ2-5, with 9 positions matching TRBD2. The CDR3 totals 18 residues. With V trimmed by 1 base and J by 4 bases, 13 bases remained unmatched. The germline CDR1 and CDR2 sequences are SGHAT and FQNNGV. DNA of the CDR3: TGTGCCAGCAGCTTAGGGGTCTGGCGGGAGGGCTCCGGAGAGACCCAGTACTTC. It codes for CASSLGVWREGSGETQYF.

This clone was recorded once. The chain combines TRBV5-3 with TRBJ2-1, with 9 bases identical to TRBD2. TRBV5-3 has ORF status, its function being uncertain. V was clipped by 0 bases and J by 6 bases; unmatched bases: 4. The CDR3 is made up of 15 amino acids. For the CDR3, the DNA is TGTGCCAGAAGCTTGGACGTGACTAGCGGCAATGAGCAGTTCTTC. This sequence encodes CARSLDVTSGNEQFF.

This clone has only a few counts. This chain uses TRBV9 with TRBJ1-2; D possibly corresponds to TRBD1 (5 bases). Germline CDR1 SGDLS, CDR2 YYNGEE. Trimming pared 0 bases from V and 1 base from J, leaving 13 bases between. The CDR3 length is 16 residues. The CDR3 DNA sequence: TGTGCCAGCAGCGTAGCCTCCCAGGGAGGTAACTATGGCTACACCTTC. It yields the protein CASSVASQGGNYGYTF.

The gene calls are TRBV5-5 and TRBJ2-7, with 8 bases aligning to TRBD1. Looked up from germline, CDR1 is SGHKS and CDR2 is YYEKEE (reference sequence). The V and J ends lost 0 bases and 6 bases, in that order; junction bases with no gene match: 11. This CDR3 comprises 16 residues. The CDR3 here is CASSLGVNRGTVEQYF. DNA for the CDR3: TGTGCCAGCAGCTTGGGGGTGAACAGGGGGACGGTCGAGCAGTACTTC.

The chain combines TRBV5-6 with TRBJ2-7, with 8 bases aligning to TRBD1. The CDR3 sequence is 15 residues long. The V gene's germline CDR1 is SGHDT and CDR2 YYEEEE. With V trimmed by 3 bases and J by 3 bases, 8 bases remained unmatched. The CDR3 loop is CASSYYGQGYYEQYF. The CDR3 nucleotides read TGTGCCAGCAGCTACTATGGACAGGGATACTACGAGCAGTACTTC.

The J gene is TRBJ1-2, the V gene TRBV19; the match to TRBD1 covers 7 bases. The CDR3 runs 13 residues. V lost 5 bases, J lost 7 bases, and 7 bases stayed unmatched. Per the germline V gene, CDR1 is LNHDA and CDR2 is SQIVND (reference sequence). The DNA of the CDR3 is TGTGCCAGTAGTCCGCGACAGGGTGTTGGCTACACCTTC. It encodes CASSPRQGVGYTF.

The rearrangement links TRBV25-1 to TRBJ2-5; perhaps TRBD2 as D (7 bases). The V end lost 2 bases, the J end lost 3 bases, and 13 bases lay between the germline ends. Germline values: CDR1 MGHDK, CDR2 SYGVNS. The CDR3 spans 15 residues. In DNA form, the CDR3 reads TGTGCCAGCAGTGAACCCGGAGGGGGGGAAGAGACCCAGTACTTC. It codes for CASSEPGGGEETQYF.

The chain has TRBV6-6 and TRBJ2-1, with 10 positions matching TRBD1. The CDR3 runs 14 residues. Germline lookup yields CDR1 MNHNY and CDR2 SVGAGI (reference sequence). Germline trimming cut 6 bases from V and 4 bases from J; bases unmatched to any gene: 3. The CDR3 bases are TGTGCCAGCAGCGGGACAGGGGTTTACAATGAGCAGTTCTTC. This sequence encodes CASSGTGVYNEQFF.

The gene calls are TRBV29-1 and TRBJ2-5, with TRBD1 matching 8 bases. Per the germline V gene, CDR1 is SQVTM and CDR2 is ANQGSEA. V shed 2 bases, J shed 2 bases, and the junction held 13 bases outside the gene matches. The CDR3 sequence is 17 residues long. The CDR3 spells CSVEPSWNRGKQETQYF. The DNA for the CDR3 is TGCAGCGTTGAACCCTCCTGGAACAGGGGGAAACAAGAGACCCAGTACTTC.

The V and J genes are TRBV7-8 and TRBJ2-7; D not certain. The CDR3 is 17 amino acids. The germline gives CDR1 SGHVS, CDR2 FQNEAQ. The germline V and J ends were trimmed by 3 bases and 1 base, with 19 bases remaining between them. The CDR3 bases are TGTGCCAGCAGCTTTTCCAGGCTGGGTCGCTTTTCCTACGAGCAGTACTTC. Amino acids: CASSFSRLGRFSYEQYF.

The chain is built from TRBV27 and TRBJ2-1; D gene uncertain. Per the germline V gene, CDR1 is MNHEY and CDR2 is SMNVEV (reference sequence). Deletions cut 3 bases from V and 6 bases from J, with 6 bases between. The CDR3 spans 12 residues. The CDR3 sequence is CASSFPGNEQFF. In DNA, the CDR3 is TGTGCCAGCAGTTTCCCCGGCAATGAGCAGTTCTTC.

The rearrangement joins TRBV7-9 to TRBJ1-4, with no clear D. Between the trimmed V and J ends, which lost 5 bases and 0 bases, there was a span of 10 bases. The CDR3 is made up of 15 amino acids. Germline V gives CDR1 SEHNR, CDR2 FQNEAQ (reference sequence). The CDR3 region is CASSLQQATNEKLFF. The CDR3, as DNA: TGTGCCAGCAGCCTCCAGCAGGCAACTAATGAAAAACTGTTTTTT.

The chain uses TRBV9 and TRBJ2-3; D ambiguous. This CDR3 comprises 13 residues. V lost 4 bases to trimming and J lost 4 bases, with 10 bases between them. CDR1 and CDR2 from the germline V gene are SGDLS and YYNGEE. CDR3: CASSPSGADTQYF. Written as DNA, the CDR3 is TGTGCCAGCAGCCCAAGTGGAGCAGATACGCAGTATTTT.

V and J are TRBV7-6 and TRBJ1-1; 7 nucleotides match TRBD1. CDR3 length equals 12 residues. V lost 4 bases, J lost 7 bases, and 3 bases stayed unmatched. CDR1 is SGHVS, CDR2 FNYEAQ, per germline. The chain's CDR3 is CASSWGQCEAFF. The CDR3, as DNA: TGTGCCAGCAGCTGGGGACAGTGTGAAGCTTTCTTT.

The chain recombines TRBV30 with TRBJ2-7, with D tentatively TRBD2 (6 bases). Germline loops: CDR1 GTSNPN, CDR2 SVGIG (reference sequence). This CDR3 has 14 amino acids. Trimming took 3 bases from V and 5 from J, leaving 17 bases between them. The CDR3 DNA reads as TGTGCCTGGAGCGGCTCGGAGGGCCTGGACGAGCAGTACTTC. It codes for CAWSGSEGLDEQYF.

The CDR3 DNA sequence: TGCGCCAGCAGCTTGGAGGGGGCGGGCTACGAGCAGTACTTC. Its translation is CASSLEGAGYEQYF. V and J are TRBV5-1 and TRBJ2-7, with 7 bases lining up with TRBD1. The CDR3 runs to 14 residues. CDR1 and CDR2 from the germline V gene are SGHRS and YFSETQ. Trimming removed 0 bases from V and 3 bases from J; junction bases left unmatched: 3.

V usage is TRBV9 and J usage is TRBJ2-3; TRBD1 might be the D (5 bases). Germline V gene sequence: CDR1 SGDLS, CDR2 YYNGEE. The CDR3 length is 12 residues. Trimming stripped 2 bases from V and 6 bases from J, with 7 bases between. CDR3 bases: TGTGCCAGCAGCGTGGACACTGATACGCAGTATTTT. Residues: CASSVDTDTQYF.

Comment on this clone: Other DNA sequences in this sample translate to the same CDR3. The rearrangement uses TRBV19 and TRBJ2-7, with TRBD2 matching 9 bases. Trimming at V came to 5 bases and at J to 2 bases, leaving 4 bases not matched to a gene. CDR1 is LNHDA and CDR2 is SQIVND in the germline V gene (reference sequence). The CDR3 is 14 residues long. The CDR3 nucleotides read TGTGCCAGTAGTTCCGGACTAGCGACCTACGAGCAGTACTTC. Amino acid sequence: CASSSGLATYEQYF. The complete variable domain, with remaining parts taken from reference TRBV19 and TRBJ2-7, reads DGGITQSPKYLFRKEGQNVTLSCEQNLNHDAMYWYRQDPGQGLRLIYYSQIVNDFQKGDIAEGYSVSREKKESFPLTVTSAQKNPTAFYLCASSSGLATYEQYFGPGTRLTVT.

The rearrangement links TRBV4-2 to TRBJ1-1, with D unresolved. Germline values: CDR1 LGHNA, CDR2 YNFKEQ. The length of the CDR3 is 16 residues. Trimming stripped 2 bases from V and 4 bases from J, with 17 bases between. The CDR3 nucleotides are TGTGCCAGCAGCCAAACCACCCTCGGGAAATCCACTGAAGCTTTCTTT. Translation gives CASSQTTLGKSTEAFF.

The chain uses TRBV11-3 and TRBJ2-5, with TRBD2 matching 8 bases. The V and J ends lost 7 bases and 5 bases, in that order; junction bases with no gene match: 6. The V gene's germline CDR1 is SGHNT and CDR2 YENEEA. This CDR3 has 13 amino acids. Here the CDR3 DNA reads TGTGCCAGCACCCGTAGCGGGGCCGAGACCCAGTACTTC. Translated, it gives CASTRSGAETQYF.

The chain recombines TRBV7-8 with TRBJ1-4; D not certain. This CDR3 is 12 amino acids long. Germline V gene data show CDR1 as SGHVS and CDR2 as FQNEAQ. Trimming pared 5 bases from V and 8 bases from J, leaving 9 bases between. CDR3 sequence: CASSLLGEKLFF. The CDR3 nucleotides read TGTGCCAGCAGCCTCCTCGGGGAAAAACTGTTTTTT.

J is TRBJ2-3 and V is TRBV9, with 7 bases aligning to TRBD1. From germline, CDR1 is SGDLS and CDR2 YYNGEE. CDR3 length: 17 residues. V lost 0 bases to trimming and J lost 4 bases; unmatched junction nucleotides: 11. CDR3 DNA sequence: TGTGCCAGCAGCGTAGGGGTTGAGACAGGGTATGCAGATACGCAGTATTTT. It encodes CASSVGVETGYADTQYF.

The sample holds one count of this clone. The V gene is TRBV28, the J gene TRBJ2-1; 7 positions match TRBD2. V lost 5 bases, J lost 10 bases, and 5 bases stayed unmatched. Per the germline V gene, CDR1 is MDHEN and CDR2 is SYDVKM. The CDR3 has 12 residues. CDR3 coding DNA: TGTGCCAGCAGTCTAAAAGCGGGAGAGCAGTTCTTC. This sequence encodes CASSLKAGEQFF.

The rearrangement uses TRBV27 and TRBJ2-7, with D maybe TRBD2 (5 bases). Germline lookup yields CDR1 MNHEY and CDR2 SMNVEV (reference sequence). The CDR3 consists of 16 residues. V was pared by 5 bases and J by 2 bases, with 19 bases between. CDR3 nucleotide sequence: TGTGCCAGCAGTCCGCAGATCACGCTAGCCGCCTACGAGCAGTACTTC. The encoded protein is CASSPQITLAAYEQYF.

V is TRBV7-2 and J is TRBJ2-7; possibly TRBD1 for D (6 bases). Germline V lookup: CDR1 SGHTA, CDR2 FQGNSA. V lost 1 base and J lost 0, with 7 bases in between. The CDR3 loop spans 14 amino acids. CDR3 loop: CASSLDRVSYEQYF. The CDR3 DNA sequence: TGTGCCAGCAGCTTAGACAGGGTCTCCTACGAGCAGTACTTC.

V gene TRBV6-4 combines with J gene TRBJ2-6, with 9 bases identical to TRBD2. Losses at the gene ends were 3 bases for V and 4 bases for J; bases not matched to a gene: 4. This CDR3 comprises 16 residues. Germline V gene lookup returns CDR1 MRHNA and CDR2 SNTAGT. CDR3 region: CASSESGGTGANVLTF. CDR3 coding DNA: TGTGCCAGCAGTGAGAGCGGGGGGACCGGGGCCAACGTCCTGACTTTC.

The genes are TRBV29-1 and TRBJ1-2, with TRBD1 matching over 7 bases. Germline-derived CDR1 and CDR2 are SQVTM and ANQGSEA. Unmatched junction bases numbered 10, after V lost 5 bases and J lost 4 bases. This CDR3 region has 14 residues. CDR3 nucleotides: TGCAGCGTTCCAGGGGGAGTTTTCGGCTATGGCTACACCTTC. Amino acids: CSVPGGVFGYGYTF.